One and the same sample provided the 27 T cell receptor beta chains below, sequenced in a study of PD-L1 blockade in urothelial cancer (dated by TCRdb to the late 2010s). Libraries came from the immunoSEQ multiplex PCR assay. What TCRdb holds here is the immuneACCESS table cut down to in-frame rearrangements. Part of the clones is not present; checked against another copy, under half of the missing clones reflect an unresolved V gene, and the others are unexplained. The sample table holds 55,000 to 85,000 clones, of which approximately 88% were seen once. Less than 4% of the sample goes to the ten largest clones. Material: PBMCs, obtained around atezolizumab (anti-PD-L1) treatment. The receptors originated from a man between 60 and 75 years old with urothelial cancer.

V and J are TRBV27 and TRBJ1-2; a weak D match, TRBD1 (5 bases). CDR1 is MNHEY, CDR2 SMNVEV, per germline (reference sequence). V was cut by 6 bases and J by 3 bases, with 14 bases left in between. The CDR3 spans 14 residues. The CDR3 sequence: CASRATGVYYGYTF. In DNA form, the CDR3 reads TGTGCCAGCAGGGCCACGGGGGTTTACTATGGCTACACCTTC.

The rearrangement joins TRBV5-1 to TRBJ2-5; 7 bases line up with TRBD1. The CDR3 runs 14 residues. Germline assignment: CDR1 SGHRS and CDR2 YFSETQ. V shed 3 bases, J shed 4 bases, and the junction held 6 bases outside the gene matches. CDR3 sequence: CASSSTGVGETQYF. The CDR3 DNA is TGCGCCAGCAGCTCAACAGGGGTCGGAGAGACCCAGTACTTC.

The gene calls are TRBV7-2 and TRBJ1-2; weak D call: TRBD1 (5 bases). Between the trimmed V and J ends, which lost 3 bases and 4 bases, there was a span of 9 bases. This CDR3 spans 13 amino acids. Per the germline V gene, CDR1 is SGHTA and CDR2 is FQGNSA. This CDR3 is CASSFGAVYGYTF. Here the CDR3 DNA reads TGTGCCAGCAGCTTTGGGGCAGTCTATGGCTACACCTTC.

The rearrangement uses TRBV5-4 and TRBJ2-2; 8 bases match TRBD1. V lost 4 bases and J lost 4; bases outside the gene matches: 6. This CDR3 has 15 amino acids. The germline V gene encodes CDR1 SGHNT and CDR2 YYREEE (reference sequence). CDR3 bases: TGTGCCAGCAGCCCCGCGGACAGGGCCACCGGGGAGCTGTTTTTT. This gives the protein CASSPADRATGELFF.

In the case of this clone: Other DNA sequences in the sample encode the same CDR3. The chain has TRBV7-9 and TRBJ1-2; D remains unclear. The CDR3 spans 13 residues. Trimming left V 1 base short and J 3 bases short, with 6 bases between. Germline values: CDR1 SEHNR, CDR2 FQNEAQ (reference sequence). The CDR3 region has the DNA TGTGCCAGCAGCTTAGGAGCGGACTATGGCTACACCTTC. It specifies CASSLGADYGYTF.

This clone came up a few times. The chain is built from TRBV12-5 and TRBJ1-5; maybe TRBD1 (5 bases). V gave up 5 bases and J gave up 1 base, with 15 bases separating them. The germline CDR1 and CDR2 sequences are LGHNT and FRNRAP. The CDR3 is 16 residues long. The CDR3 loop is CASGPGLGSSNQPQHF. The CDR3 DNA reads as TGTGCTAGTGGTCCGGGACTTGGGTCGAGCAATCAGCCCCAGCATTTT.

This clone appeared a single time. The CDR3 DNA is TGTGCCAGTAGTCTCCCGACAGGGGGCCGTGATGGCTACACCTTC. It encodes CASSLPTGGRDGYTF. This chain joins TRBV19 and TRBJ1-2; 10 bases agree with TRBD1. The CDR3 sequence is 15 residues long. V lost 5 bases, J lost 6 bases, and 9 bases stayed unmatched. The germline V gene encodes CDR1 LNHDA and CDR2 SQIVND (reference sequence).

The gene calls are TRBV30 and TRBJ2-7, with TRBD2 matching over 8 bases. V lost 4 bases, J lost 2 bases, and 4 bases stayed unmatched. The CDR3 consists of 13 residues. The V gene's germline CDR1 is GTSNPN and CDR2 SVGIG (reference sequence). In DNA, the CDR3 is TGTGCCTGGATTCCGGGAGGGACCTACGAGCAGTACTTC. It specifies CAWIPGGTYEQYF.

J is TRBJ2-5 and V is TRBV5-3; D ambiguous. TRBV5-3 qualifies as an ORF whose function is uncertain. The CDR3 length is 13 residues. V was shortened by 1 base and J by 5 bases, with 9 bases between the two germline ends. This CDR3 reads CARSLMTMETQYF. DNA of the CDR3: TGTGCCAGAAGCTTGATGACAATGGAGACCCAGTACTTC.

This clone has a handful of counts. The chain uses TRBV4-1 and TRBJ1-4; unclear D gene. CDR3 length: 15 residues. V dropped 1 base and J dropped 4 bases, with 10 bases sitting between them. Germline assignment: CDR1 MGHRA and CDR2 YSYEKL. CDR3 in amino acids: CASSQVTGFNEKLFF. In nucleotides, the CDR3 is TGCGCCAGCAGCCAAGTCACGGGGTTTAATGAAAAACTGTTTTTT.

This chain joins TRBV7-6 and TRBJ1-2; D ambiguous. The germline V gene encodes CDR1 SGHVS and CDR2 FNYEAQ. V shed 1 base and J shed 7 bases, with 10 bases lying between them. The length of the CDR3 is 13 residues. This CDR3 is CASSLGLFSGYTF. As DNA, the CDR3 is TGTGCCAGCAGCTTAGGTCTCTTTAGTGGCTACACCTTC.

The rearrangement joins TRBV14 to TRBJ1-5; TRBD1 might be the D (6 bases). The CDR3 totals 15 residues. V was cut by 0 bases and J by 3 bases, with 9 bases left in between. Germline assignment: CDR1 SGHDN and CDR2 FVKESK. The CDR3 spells CASSQDQGYNQPQHF. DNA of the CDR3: TGTGCCAGCAGCCAAGATCAGGGGTACAATCAGCCCCAGCATTTT.

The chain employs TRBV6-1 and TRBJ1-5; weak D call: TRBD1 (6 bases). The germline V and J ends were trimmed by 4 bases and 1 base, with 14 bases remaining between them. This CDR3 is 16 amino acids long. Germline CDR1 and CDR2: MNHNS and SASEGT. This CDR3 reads CASSVGGGGSNQPQHF. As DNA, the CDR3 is TGTGCCAGCAGTGTCGGCGGGGGCGGAAGCAATCAGCCCCAGCATTTT.

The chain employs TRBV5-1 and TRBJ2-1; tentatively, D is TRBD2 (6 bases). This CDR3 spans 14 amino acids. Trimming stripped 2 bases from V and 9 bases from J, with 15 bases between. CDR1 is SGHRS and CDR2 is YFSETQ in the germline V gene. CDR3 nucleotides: TGCGCCAGCAGCTTTGCCCTCGGGGGTCTTGAGCAGTTCTTC. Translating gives CASSFALGGLEQFF.

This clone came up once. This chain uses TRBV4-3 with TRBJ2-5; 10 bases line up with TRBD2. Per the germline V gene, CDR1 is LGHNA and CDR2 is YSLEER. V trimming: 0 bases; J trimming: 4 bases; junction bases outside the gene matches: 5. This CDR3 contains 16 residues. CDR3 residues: CASSQEGSGRIETQYF. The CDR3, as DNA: TGCGCCAGCAGCCAAGAGGGTAGCGGGAGGATAGAGACCCAGTACTTC.

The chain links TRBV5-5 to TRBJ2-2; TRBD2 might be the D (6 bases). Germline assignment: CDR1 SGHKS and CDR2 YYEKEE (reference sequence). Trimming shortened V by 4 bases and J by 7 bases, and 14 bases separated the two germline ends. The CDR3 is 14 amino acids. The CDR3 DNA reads TGTGCCAGCAGCCATATGGGGGGAGACGGGGAGCTGTTTTTT. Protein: CASSHMGGDGELFF.

The chain's CDR3 is CASRSILAGGGGEQFF. For the CDR3, the DNA is TGTGCAAGTCGCTCCATACTAGCGGGAGGGGGCGGTGAGCAGTTCTTC. This chain connects TRBV12-2 to TRBJ2-1; the table's TRBD2 call for D was not verified on the DNA. TRBV12-2 counts as a pseudogene. The CDR3 extends over 16 amino acids.

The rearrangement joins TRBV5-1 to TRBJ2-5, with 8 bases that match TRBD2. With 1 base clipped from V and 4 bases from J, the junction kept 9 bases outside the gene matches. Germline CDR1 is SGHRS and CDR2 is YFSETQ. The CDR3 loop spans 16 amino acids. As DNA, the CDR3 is TGCGCCAGCAGCTTGACTATAGCGGGAACTTCAGAGACCCAGTACTTC. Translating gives CASSLTIAGTSETQYF.

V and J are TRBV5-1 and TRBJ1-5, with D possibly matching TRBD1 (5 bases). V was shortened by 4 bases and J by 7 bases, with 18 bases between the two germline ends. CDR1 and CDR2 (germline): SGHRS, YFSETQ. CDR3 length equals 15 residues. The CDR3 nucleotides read TGCGCCAGCAGCCCCGCGGGGGAAACAAACCAGCCCCAGCATTTT. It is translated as CASSPAGETNQPQHF.

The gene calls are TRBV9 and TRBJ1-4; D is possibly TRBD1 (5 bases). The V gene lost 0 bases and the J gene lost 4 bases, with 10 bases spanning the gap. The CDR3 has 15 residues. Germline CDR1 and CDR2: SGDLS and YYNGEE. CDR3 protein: CASSVGRVDNEKLFF. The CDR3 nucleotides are TGTGCCAGCAGCGTAGGCAGGGTCGATAATGAAAAACTGTTTTTT. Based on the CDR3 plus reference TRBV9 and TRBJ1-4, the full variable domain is DSGVTQTPKHLITATGQRVTLRCSPRSGDLSVYWYQQSLDQGLQFLIQYYNGEERAKGNILERFSAQQFPDLHSELNLSSLELGDSALYFCASSVGRVDNEKLFFGSGTQLSVL.

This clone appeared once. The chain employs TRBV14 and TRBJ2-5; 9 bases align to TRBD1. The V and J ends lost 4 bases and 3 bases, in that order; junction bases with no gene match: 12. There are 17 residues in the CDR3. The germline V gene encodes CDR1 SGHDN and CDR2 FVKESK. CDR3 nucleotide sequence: TGTGCCAGCAGCCCGGGTTTGACAGGGGGGTCGGAAGAGACCCAGTACTTC. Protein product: CASSPGLTGGSEETQYF.

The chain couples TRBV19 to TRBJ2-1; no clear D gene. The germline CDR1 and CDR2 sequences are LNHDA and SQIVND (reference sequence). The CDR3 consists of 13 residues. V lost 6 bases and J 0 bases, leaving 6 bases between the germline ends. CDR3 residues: CASSTGSYNEQFF. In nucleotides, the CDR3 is TGTGCCAGTAGCACCGGCTCCTACAATGAGCAGTTCTTC.

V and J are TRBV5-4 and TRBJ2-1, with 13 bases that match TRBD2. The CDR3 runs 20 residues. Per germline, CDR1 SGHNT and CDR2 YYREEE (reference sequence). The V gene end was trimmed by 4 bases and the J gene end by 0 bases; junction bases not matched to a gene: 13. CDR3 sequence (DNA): TGTGCCAGCAGCGATCCCCGAGGGACTAGCGGGGCGCGCTCCTACAATGAGCAGTTCTTC. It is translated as CASSDPRGTSGARSYNEQFF. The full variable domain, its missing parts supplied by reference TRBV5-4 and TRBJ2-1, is ETGVTQSPTHLIKTRGQQVTLRCSSQSGHNTVSWYQQALGQGPQFIFQYYREEENGRGNFPPRFSGLQFPNYSSELNVNALELDDSALYLCASSDPRGTSGARSYNEQFFGPGTRLTVL.

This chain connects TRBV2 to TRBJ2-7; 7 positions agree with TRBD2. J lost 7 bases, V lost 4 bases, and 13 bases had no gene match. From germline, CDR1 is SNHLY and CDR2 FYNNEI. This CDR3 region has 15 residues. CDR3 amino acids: CASSVVAGNLGEQYF. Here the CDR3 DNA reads TGTGCCAGCAGTGTGGTAGCGGGCAACCTGGGTGAGCAGTACTTC.

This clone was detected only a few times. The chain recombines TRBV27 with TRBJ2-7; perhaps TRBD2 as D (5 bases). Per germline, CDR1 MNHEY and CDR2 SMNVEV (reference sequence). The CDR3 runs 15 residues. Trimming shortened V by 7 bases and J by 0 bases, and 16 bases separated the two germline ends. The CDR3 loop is CASILPRLSSYEQYF. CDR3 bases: TGTGCCAGCATTCTCCCGAGACTATCCTCCTACGAGCAGTACTTC.

This CDR3 reads CASSQETGKNTEAFF. DNA of the CDR3: TGTGCCAGCAGCCAAGAAACAGGGAAGAACACTGAAGCTTTCTTT. The chain links TRBV4-2 to TRBJ1-1; possibly TRBD1 for D (6 bases). Germline V gene sequence: CDR1 LGHNA, CDR2 YNFKEQ. V was cut by 0 bases and J by 1 base, with 9 bases left in between. The CDR3 consists of 15 residues.

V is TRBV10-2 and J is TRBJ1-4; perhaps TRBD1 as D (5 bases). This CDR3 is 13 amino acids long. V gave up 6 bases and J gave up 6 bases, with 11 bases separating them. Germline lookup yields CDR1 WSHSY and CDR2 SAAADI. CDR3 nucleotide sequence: TGCGCCAGCAGCAGTCCGGGGGATGAAAAACTGTTTTTT. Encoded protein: CASSSPGDEKLFF.